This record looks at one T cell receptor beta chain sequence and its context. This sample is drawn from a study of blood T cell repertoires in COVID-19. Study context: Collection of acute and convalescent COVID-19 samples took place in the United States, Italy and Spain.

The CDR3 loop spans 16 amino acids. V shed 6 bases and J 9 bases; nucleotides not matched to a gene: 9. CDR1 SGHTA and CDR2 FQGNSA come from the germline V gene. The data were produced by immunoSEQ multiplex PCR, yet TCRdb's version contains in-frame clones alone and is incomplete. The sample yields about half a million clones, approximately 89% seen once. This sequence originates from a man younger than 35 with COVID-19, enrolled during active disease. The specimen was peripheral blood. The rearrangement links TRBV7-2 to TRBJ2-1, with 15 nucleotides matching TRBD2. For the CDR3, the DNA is TGTGCCAGCAGTCTCAGGACTAGCGGGAGGGCCGGTGAGCAGTTCTTC. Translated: CASSLRTSGRAGEQFF.